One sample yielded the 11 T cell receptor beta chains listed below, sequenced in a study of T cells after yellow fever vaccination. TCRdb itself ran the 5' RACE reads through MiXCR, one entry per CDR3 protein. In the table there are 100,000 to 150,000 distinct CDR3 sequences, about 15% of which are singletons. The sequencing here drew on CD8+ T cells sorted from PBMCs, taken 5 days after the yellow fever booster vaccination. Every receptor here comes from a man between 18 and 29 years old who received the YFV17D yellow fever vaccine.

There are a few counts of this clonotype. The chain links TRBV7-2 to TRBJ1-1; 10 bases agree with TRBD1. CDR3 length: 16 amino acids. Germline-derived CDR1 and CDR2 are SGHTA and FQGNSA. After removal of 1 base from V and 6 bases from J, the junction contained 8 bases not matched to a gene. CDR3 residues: CASSLDSGTGDAEAFF. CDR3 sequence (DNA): TGTGCCAGCAGCTTAGATAGCGGGACAGGGGACGCTGAAGCTTTCTTT.

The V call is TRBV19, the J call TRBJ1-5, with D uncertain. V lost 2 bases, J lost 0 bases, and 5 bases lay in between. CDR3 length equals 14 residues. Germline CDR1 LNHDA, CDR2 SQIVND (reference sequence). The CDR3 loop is CASSIILSNQPQHF. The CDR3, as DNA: TGTGCCAGTAGTATAATTCTTAGCAATCAGCCCCAGCATTTT.

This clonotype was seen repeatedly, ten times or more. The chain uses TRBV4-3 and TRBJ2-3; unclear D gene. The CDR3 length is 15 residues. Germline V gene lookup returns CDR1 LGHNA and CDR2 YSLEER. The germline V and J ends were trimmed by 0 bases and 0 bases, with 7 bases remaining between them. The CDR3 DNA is TGCGCCAGCAGCCAAGACGGACGGAGCACAGATACGCAGTATTTT. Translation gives CASSQDGRSTDTQYF.

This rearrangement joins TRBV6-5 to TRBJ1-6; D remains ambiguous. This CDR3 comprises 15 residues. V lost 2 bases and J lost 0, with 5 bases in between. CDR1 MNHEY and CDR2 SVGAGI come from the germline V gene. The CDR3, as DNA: TGTGCCAGCAGTTACCAGCTCTCCTATAATTCACCCCTCCACTTT. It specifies CASSYQLSYNSPLHF.

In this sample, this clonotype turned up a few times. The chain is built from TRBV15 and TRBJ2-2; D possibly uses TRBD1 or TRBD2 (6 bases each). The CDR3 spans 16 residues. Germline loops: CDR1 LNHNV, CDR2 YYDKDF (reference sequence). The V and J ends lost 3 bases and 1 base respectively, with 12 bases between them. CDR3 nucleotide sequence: TGTGCCACCAGCAGGAGGGGGGCTGGGAACACCGGGGAGCTGTTTTTT. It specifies CATSRRGAGNTGELFF.

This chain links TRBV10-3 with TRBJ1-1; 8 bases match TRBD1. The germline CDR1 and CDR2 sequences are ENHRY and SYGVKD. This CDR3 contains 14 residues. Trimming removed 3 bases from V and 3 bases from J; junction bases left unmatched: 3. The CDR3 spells CAISDRGLYTEAFF. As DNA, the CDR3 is TGTGCCATCAGTGACAGGGGGCTGTACACTGAAGCTTTCTTT.

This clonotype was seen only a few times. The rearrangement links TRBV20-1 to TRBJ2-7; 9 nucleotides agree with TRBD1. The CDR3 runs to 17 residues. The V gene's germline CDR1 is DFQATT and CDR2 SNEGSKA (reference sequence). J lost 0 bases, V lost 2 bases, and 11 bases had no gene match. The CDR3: CSARTPPGTGRSYEQYF. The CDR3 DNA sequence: TGCAGTGCTAGAACACCTCCCGGGACAGGGCGCTCCTACGAGCAGTACTTC.

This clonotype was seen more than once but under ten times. CDR3 DNA: TGTGCCAGCAGCCTGAGCGGGGGGGTGGGAGATACGCAGTATTTT. It specifies CASSLSGGVGDTQYF. The chain employs TRBV7-6 and TRBJ2-3, with 10 bases aligning to TRBD2. Germline CDR1 is SGHVS and CDR2 is FNYEAQ. Trimming cost V 5 bases and J 5 bases; bases outside gene matches: 7. CDR3 length equals 15 residues. The whole variable domain, remainder taken from reference TRBV7-6 and TRBJ2-3, is GAGVSQSPRYKVTKRGQDVALRCDPISGHVSLYWYRQALGQGPEFLTYFNYEAQQDKSGLPNDRFSAERPEGSISTLTIQRTEQRDSAMYRCASSLSGGVGDTQYFGPGTRLTVL.

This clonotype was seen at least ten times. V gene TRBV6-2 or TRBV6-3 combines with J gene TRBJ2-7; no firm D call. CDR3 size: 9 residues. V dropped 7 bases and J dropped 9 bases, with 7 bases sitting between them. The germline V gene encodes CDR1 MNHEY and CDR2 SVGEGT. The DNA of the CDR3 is TGTGCCAGCACGCCGACGCAGTACGTC. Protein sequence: CASTPTQYV.

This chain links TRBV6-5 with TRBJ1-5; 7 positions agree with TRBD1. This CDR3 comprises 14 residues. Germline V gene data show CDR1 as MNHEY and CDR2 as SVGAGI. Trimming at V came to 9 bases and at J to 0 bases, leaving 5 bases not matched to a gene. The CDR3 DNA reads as TGTGCCAGTCTTGGGACAGATAGCAATCAGCCCCAGCATTTT. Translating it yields CASLGTDSNQPQHF.

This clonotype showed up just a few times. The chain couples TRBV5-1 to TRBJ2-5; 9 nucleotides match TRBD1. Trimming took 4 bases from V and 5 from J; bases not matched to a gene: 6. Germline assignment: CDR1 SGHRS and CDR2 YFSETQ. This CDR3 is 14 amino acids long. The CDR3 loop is CASSPGQGGETQYF. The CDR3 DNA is TGCGCCAGCAGCCCGGGACAGGGCGGCGAGACCCAGTACTTC.